Presented here are 19 T cell receptor beta chains from one specimen sequenced in a study of Tregs in tolerant kidney transplant recipients. The method was immunoSEQ multiplex PCR; TCRdb's version includes in-frame clones alone and lacks a portion of them. The data contain about 110,000 clones, roughly 89% of them singletons. Sequences were derived from CD4+ T cells from blood, sampled before the transplant. Source of these receptors: a human donor who received a combined kidney and bone marrow transplant.

The rearrangement links TRBV14 to TRBJ2-5; a weak D match, TRBD2 (6 bases). The CDR3 covers 15 residues. Germline CDR1 reads SGHDN; CDR2 reads FVKESK. V lost 4 bases and J 0 bases, leaving 12 bases between the germline ends. CDR3 in DNA: TGTGCCAGCAGCCCGGAGGGACTGTACCAAGAGACCCAGTACTTC. It yields the protein CASSPEGLYQETQYF.

This chain uses TRBV15 with TRBJ2-2, with D uncertain. The ends were cut back, 0 bases at V and 4 bases at J, with 9 bases in the middle. Germline CDR1 reads LNHNV; CDR2 reads YYDKDF (reference sequence). The CDR3 contains 15 residues. The CDR3 spells CATSRDRVSTGELFF. In nucleotides, the CDR3 is TGTGCCACCAGCAGAGATCGGGTTTCCACCGGGGAGCTGTTTTTT. The full variable domain, with the rest looked up from reference TRBV15 and TRBJ2-2, is DAMVIQNPRYQVTQFGKPVTLSCSQTLNHNVMYWYQQKSSQAPKLLFHYYDKDFNNEADTPDNFQSRRPNTSFCFLDIRSPGLGDTAMYLCATSRDRVSTGELFFGEGSRLTVL.

V gene TRBV4-3 combines with J gene TRBJ2-2; D gene unclear. The CDR3 totals 14 residues. The V end lost 1 base, the J end lost 6 bases, and 9 bases lay between the germline ends. CDR1 is LGHNA, CDR2 YSLEER, per germline. Here the CDR3 DNA reads TGCGCCAGCAGCCAAGTCTCCAGGTCCGGGGAGCTGTTTTTT. Protein product: CASSQVSRSGELFF.

The V call is TRBV7-2, the J call TRBJ2-1; TRBD2 matches at 8 bases. Germline V gives CDR1 SGHTA, CDR2 FQGNSA. The CDR3 is made up of 15 amino acids. Trimming took 5 bases from V and 8 from J; bases not matched to a gene: 11. CDR3 sequence (DNA): TGTGCCAGCAGCCCAGGGACTAGGAGGGGCGATGAGCAGTTCTTC. Residues: CASSPGTRRGDEQFF.

The CDR3 DNA sequence: TGCAGCGTTGGAGGAGGGGAGGGCTATGGCTACACCTTC. As protein: CSVGGGEGYGYTF. The chain employs TRBV29-1 and TRBJ1-2, with D possibly TRBD1 on 5 matching bases. CDR1 and CDR2 (germline): SQVTM, ANQGSEA. This CDR3 has 13 residues. The V gene lost 4 bases and the J gene lost 4 bases, with 13 bases spanning the gap. Filled out from reference TRBV29-1 and TRBJ1-2, the complete variable domain reads SAVISQKPSRDICQRGTSLTIQCQVDSQVTMMFWYRQQPGQSLTLIATANQGSEATYESGFVIDKFPISRPNLTFSTLTVSNMSPEDSSIYLCSVGGGEGYGYTFGSGTRLTVV.

This clone was detected only once. CDR3 nucleotides: TGTGCCAGCAGCCCCCCCTACGCAAACACAGATACGCAGTATTTT. Translated: CASSPPYANTDTQYF. The chain is built from TRBV9 and TRBJ2-3; D gene ambiguous. Germline CDR1 and CDR2: SGDLS and YYNGEE. There are 15 residues in the CDR3. With 4 bases removed from V and 2 bases from J, the gap between germline ends came to 14 bases.

The chain has TRBV7-2 and TRBJ2-5, with 7 bases identical to TRBD1. Germline V gives CDR1 SGHTA, CDR2 FQGNSA. V dropped 1 base and J dropped 4; count of bases not matched to a gene: 0. The CDR3 is 13 residues long. The DNA of the CDR3 is TGTGCCAGCAGCTTAGACAGGGGAGAGACCCAGTACTTC. This gives the protein CASSLDRGETQYF.

J is TRBJ1-1 and V is TRBV29-1; 9 bases align to TRBD1. Germline lookup yields CDR1 SQVTM and CDR2 ANQGSEA. The CDR3 consists of 13 residues. V lost 7 bases to trimming and J lost 0 bases; unmatched junction nucleotides: 3. This CDR3 reads CSAGQGMNTEAFF. CDR3 coding DNA: TGCAGCGCCGGACAGGGGATGAACACTGAAGCTTTCTTT.

CDR3 nucleotide sequence: TGTGCCAGCAGTACACAGGAGTACGAGCAGTACTTC. It codes for CASSTQEYEQYF. The chain combines TRBV6-1 with TRBJ2-7, with D possibly being TRBD1 (5 bases). This CDR3 spans 12 amino acids. The germline V and J ends were trimmed by 5 bases and 4 bases, with 9 bases remaining between them. Germline CDR1 reads MNHNS; CDR2 reads SASEGT.

This chain uses TRBV6-5 with TRBJ2-2; D is perhaps TRBD1 (6 bases). The CDR3 is made up of 14 amino acids. Trimming took off 7 bases at V and 7 bases at J, with 16 bases between the two ends. From germline, CDR1 is MNHEY and CDR2 SVGAGI. This CDR3 reads CASTLTGSGGELFF. The CDR3 DNA reads as TGTGCCAGCACCCTGACAGGAAGTGGCGGGGAGCTGTTTTTT.

The gene calls are TRBV11-2 and TRBJ2-5, with TRBD1 matching 7 bases. J was trimmed by 10 bases and V by 5 bases; bases with no gene match: 7. CDR1 and CDR2 (germline): SGHAT, FQNNGV. The CDR3 totals 12 residues. The CDR3 sequence: CASSTRQGRQYF. In DNA form, the CDR3 reads TGTGCCAGCAGCACTAGACAGGGACGCCAGTACTTC.

This chain links TRBV7-9 with TRBJ1-5; D is unresolved. The V and J ends lost 0 bases and 7 bases respectively, with 13 bases between them. This CDR3 comprises 15 residues. Germline lookup yields CDR1 SEHNR and CDR2 FQNEAQ (reference sequence). The CDR3 protein is CASSLASGDGQPQHF. DNA of the CDR3: TGTGCCAGCAGCTTAGCGTCAGGTGACGGACAGCCCCAGCATTTT.

The rearrangement joins TRBV5-1 to TRBJ2-7; TRBD2 agrees at 8 bases. Germline CDR1 SGHRS, CDR2 YFSETQ. This CDR3 has 15 residues. J was trimmed by 3 bases and V by 4 bases; bases with no gene match: 9. For the CDR3, the DNA is TGCGCCAGCAGCCTCCGGGGTAGCGGGGACTACGAGCAGTACTTC. Translating gives CASSLRGSGDYEQYF.

J is TRBJ1-2 and V is TRBV2; D ambiguous. The CDR3 sequence is 14 residues long. Trimming took off 6 bases at V and 6 bases at J, with 17 bases between the two ends. Germline V gene sequence: CDR1 SNHLY, CDR2 FYNNEI. The CDR3 region is CASRFGPSYNGYTF. The CDR3 bases are TGTGCCAGCAGATTCGGGCCTAGCTATAATGGCTACACCTTC.

The chain recombines TRBV7-2 with TRBJ2-7; TRBD1 agrees at 8 bases. Germline V gives CDR1 SGHTA, CDR2 FQGNSA. With 2 bases clipped from V and 2 bases from J, the junction kept 5 bases outside the gene matches. The CDR3 sequence is 15 residues long. The CDR3 sequence is CASSLRQGITYEQYF. The DNA for the CDR3 is TGTGCCAGCAGCTTAAGACAGGGGATCACCTACGAGCAGTACTTC.

This chain links TRBV19 with TRBJ2-1, with 8 bases that match TRBD1. The CDR3 covers 16 residues. The germline gives CDR1 LNHDA, CDR2 SQIVND (reference sequence). Trimming removed 6 bases from V and 2 bases from J; junction bases left unmatched: 9. The CDR3 bases are TGTGCCAGTAGCCTAGCAGGACAGGGTCCCTACAATGAGCAGTTCTTC. This translates into CASSLAGQGPYNEQFF.

The V call is TRBV9, the J call TRBJ1-2; possibly TRBD1 for D (5 bases). Trimming took off 3 bases at V and 4 bases at J, with 10 bases between the two ends. CDR3 length equals 13 residues. Germline values: CDR1 SGDLS, CDR2 YYNGEE. In nucleotides, the CDR3 is TGTGCCAGCAGCGGCCAGGGTTTCTATGGCTACACCTTC. The encoded protein is CASSGQGFYGYTF.

The genes are TRBV18 and TRBJ1-2; D possibly corresponds to TRBD1 (6 bases). The ends were cut back, 8 bases at V and 6 bases at J, with 19 bases in the middle. The CDR3 has 14 residues. CDR1 is KGHSH and CDR2 is LQKENI in the germline V gene. CDR3 amino acids: CASLQSTGNHGYTF. Written as DNA, the CDR3 is TGTGCCAGCCTACAGAGTACAGGGAATCATGGCTACACCTTC.

This chain uses TRBV27 with TRBJ1-5, with 10 bases aligning to TRBD1. V lost 6 bases to trimming and J lost 6 bases; unmatched junction nucleotides: 5. This CDR3 contains 14 residues. Per germline, CDR1 MNHEY and CDR2 SMNVEV (reference sequence). The CDR3 reads CASSRQGAGQPQHF. The CDR3 DNA sequence: TGTGCCAGCAGCCGACAGGGGGCTGGTCAGCCCCAGCATTTT.